The clone carrying this T cell receptor beta chain was detected only a few times. The Seattle site enrolled patients during active infection and followed them longitudinally. Per the germline V gene, CDR1 is DFQATT and CDR2 is SNEGSKA (reference sequence). V lost 3 bases to trimming and J lost 6 bases, with 9 bases between them. The CDR3 runs to 11 residues. Authors' methods: Nucleated cell number was recorded as an estimate derived from reference gene primer amplification. The assay was immunoSEQ multiplex PCR, and TCRdb's table has in-frame clones only and misses some. That table is the source of V, J and clone size, and D and trimming were worked out from the DNA. The sample includes about 62,000 clones, approximately 92% of them seen just once. This entry belongs to a study of blood T cell repertoires in COVID-19. Across the study: Both acute and convalescent COVID-19 samples were obtained from the United States, Italy and Spain. In each case, the material was cDNA or gDNA derived from T cells, B-cell-depleted T cells, or PBMCs.

Sequenced sample: peripheral blood. The chain combines TRBV20-1 with TRBJ2-7; D uncertain. The sequence derives from a woman aged 60-75 years with COVID-19, enrolled during active disease. CDR3 bases: TGCAGTGCTAGGTCCCTGTTCGAGCAGTACTTC. Amino acids: CSARSLFEQYF.